The T cell receptor beta chain under discussion was sequenced for a study of Tregs in tolerant kidney transplant recipients. The study, taken as a whole, reports: This study did not directly address biological reproducibility.

Assay used: immunoSEQ multiplex PCR; TCRdb lists only in-frame clones, some missing. The sample lists 15,000 or so clones; over 40% were seen once. Per germline, CDR1 MNHNY and CDR2 SVGAGI (reference sequence). This CDR3 region has 15 residues. The trim removed 5 bases at V and 6 bases at J, leaving 8 bases unmatched. Details on this clone: Its antigen remains unknown.

Recipient PBMCs carried a CFSE label and met irradiated graft donor PBMCs for roughly six days before FACS sorting. The sequence derives from a human patient who received a combined kidney and bone marrow transplant. Specimen: CD4+ T cells from blood cultured with allogeneic cells, collected before the transplant. The V gene is TRBV6-6, the J gene TRBJ1-5; 9 bases match TRBD1. The CDR3 DNA follows: TGTGCCAGCAGTAGCACAGGGGGCGCGGGTCAGCCCCAGCATTTT. Protein product: CASSSTGGAGQPQHF.